Listed below are T cell receptor beta chains from one sample, sequenced in a study of post-analysis software for immune sequencing data. A single record per CDR3 protein comes from TCRdb applying MiXCR to the PCR reads. The sample records some 690,000 distinct CDR3 sequences, more than 50% being singletons. Sequencing was done on a sample of blood. All receptors derive from a girl aged 2-10 years with multiple sclerosis. CDR3s include the opening cysteine and the closing phenylalanine or tryptophan. The order of the fields is J gene, clone size, V gene, D gene, CDR3 DNA, CDR3 protein. D genes are given only for firm matches. The size field is filled for only some rows; it gives once, few, many or a size class.

TRBJ1-2 | - | TRBV21-1 | - | TGTGCCAGCAGCAAGGAGGACAGACTAGCCTATGGCTACACCTTC | CASSKEDRLAYGYTF
TRBJ2-7 | few | TRBV20-1 | - | TGCAGTGCTAGAGGGGCCTCCTACGAGCAGTACTTC | CSARGASYEQYF
TRBJ1-2 | - | TRBV5-1 | - | TGCGCCAGCAGCTTCCCAAGGCACTATGGCTACACCTTC | CASSFPRHYGYTF
TRBJ1-1 | once | TRBV13 | TRBD1 | TGTGCCAGCAGCGCGCTGGGACAGGGGAACACTGAAGCTTTCTTT | CASSALGQGNTEAFF
TRBJ2-2 | - | TRBV29-1 | - | TGCAGCGGCGGACAGAATTCGAACACCGGGGAGCTGTTTTTT | CSGGQNSNTGELFF
TRBJ2-4 | once | TRBV12-3/TRBV12-4 | - | TGTGCCAGCAGTTTCACAGGGTCGGTGGACAAAAACATTCAGTACTTC | CASSFTGSVDKNIQYF
TRBJ2-3 | few | TRBV11-2 | TRBD1 | TGTGCCAGCAGCTTCCACACAGGGGGGGATACGCAGTATTTT | CASSFHTGGDTQYF
TRBJ2-1 | - | TRBV4-1 | - | TGCGCCAGCAGCCAAGCGTTAAGGGGGGGGGCTTACAATGAGCAGTTCTTC | CASSQALRGGAYNEQFF
TRBJ1-1 | - | TRBV6-6 | - | TGTGCCAGCAGTGGCGTGACGGGCAACACTGAAGCTTTCTTT | CASSGVTGNTEAFF
TRBJ2-3 | - | TRBV10-3 | TRBD1 | TGTGCCATCACCGGACAGGGGAGGTCGGATACGCAGTATTTT | CAITGQGRSDTQYF
TRBJ2-7 | once | TRBV20-1 | - | TGCAGTGCTAGAGATCCCTGGTACGAGCAGTACTTC | CSARDPWYEQYF
TRBJ2-5 | - | TRBV29-1 | - | TGCAGCGTTGTCGGGTCTAGGGGTGCAGGCGCGGAGACCCAGTACTTC | CSVVGSRGAGAETQYF
TRBJ2-1 | - | TRBV4-1 | TRBD2 | TGCGCCAGCAGCTCACTGGGACTAGCGCCCAGGAGTGAGCAGTTCTTC | CASSSLGLAPRSEQFF
TRBJ1-1 | - | TRBV6-5 | - | TGTGCCAGCAGTCCCCTGGTCCCTAGCACTGAAGCTTTCTTT | CASSPLVPSTEAFF
TRBJ1-5 | - | TRBV27 | - | TGTGCCAGCGGTCATCAGCCCCAGCATTTT | CASGHQPQHF